This paragraph covers one TCR beta chain sequence. This sample was taken from a study of cytomegalovirus exposure and HLA in healthy donors. Deletions cut 2 bases from V and 3 bases from J, with 14 bases between. Looked up from germline, CDR1 is MNHEY and CDR2 is SVGAGI. This CDR3 has 16 amino acids. Primers: 60 Vbeta forward and 13 Jbeta reverse. Measured with immunoSEQ multiplex PCR; TCRdb has only the in-frame clones, and not every one. The sample yields under 200,000 clones, 70% to 80% seen once. This rearrangement joins TRBV6-5 to TRBJ1-3; D is possibly TRBD1 (5 bases). The source is a man aged 25 to 40 in good health and CMV-seronegative. Sample: PBMCs. The CDR3 DNA follows: TGTGCCAGCAGTTACGGGGGAGGGTCTTTTGGAAACACCATATATTTT. This gives the protein CASSYGGGSFGNTIYF.